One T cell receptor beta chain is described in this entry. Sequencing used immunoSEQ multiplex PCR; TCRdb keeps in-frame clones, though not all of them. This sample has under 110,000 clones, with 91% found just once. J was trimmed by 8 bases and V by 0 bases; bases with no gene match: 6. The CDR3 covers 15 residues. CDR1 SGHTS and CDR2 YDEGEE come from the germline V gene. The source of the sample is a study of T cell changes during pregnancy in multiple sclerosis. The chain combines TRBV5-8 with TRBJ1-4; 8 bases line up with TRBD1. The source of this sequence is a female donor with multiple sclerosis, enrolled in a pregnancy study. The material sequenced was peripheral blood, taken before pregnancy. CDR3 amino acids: CASSLVQGAREKLFF. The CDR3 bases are TGTGCCAGCAGCTTGGTCCAGGGGGCAAGGGAAAAACTGTTTTTT.